The entry that follows covers one TCR beta chain sequence. The assay was immunoSEQ multiplex PCR, and TCRdb's table has in-frame clones only and misses some. The sample carries approximately 240,000 clones, around nine tenths recorded once. The data were obtained in a study of blood T cell repertoires in COVID-19. For the study at large: PBMCs, B-cell-depleted T cells, or T cells were the source of the cDNA or gDNA that made up the material.

All enrollees were about 18 to 89 years old and from 20 to 25 US areas. CDR1 is SGHTA and CDR2 is FQGNSA in the germline V gene. V was shortened by 6 bases and J by 0 bases, with 9 bases between the two germline ends. The CDR3 spans 14 residues. This chain uses TRBV7-2 with TRBJ1-3; D not resolved. The clonotype was recovered from a woman aged 18-35 years who had recovered from COVID-19. Material: PBMCs or T cells enriched from blood (not recorded which). The CDR3 sequence: CASRPRDSGNTIYF. The CDR3 DNA reads TGTGCCAGCAGACCACGGGACTCTGGAAACACCATATATTTT.